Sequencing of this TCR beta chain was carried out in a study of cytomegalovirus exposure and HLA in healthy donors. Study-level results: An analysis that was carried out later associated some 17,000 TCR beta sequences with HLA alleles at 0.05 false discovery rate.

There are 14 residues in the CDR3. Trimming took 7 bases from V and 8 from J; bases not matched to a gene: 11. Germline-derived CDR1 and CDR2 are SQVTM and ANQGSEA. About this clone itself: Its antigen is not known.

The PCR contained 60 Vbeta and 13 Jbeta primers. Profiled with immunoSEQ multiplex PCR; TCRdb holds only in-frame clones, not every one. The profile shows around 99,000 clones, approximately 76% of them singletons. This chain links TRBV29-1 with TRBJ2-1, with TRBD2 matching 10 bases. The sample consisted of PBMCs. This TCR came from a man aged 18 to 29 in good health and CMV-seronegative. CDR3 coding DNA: TGCAGCGAGAAGGTAGCGGGGGGCCGGGATGAGCAGTTCTTC. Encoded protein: CSEKVAGGRDEQFF.